Detailed here is one TCR beta chain. This CDR3 region has 18 residues. V was pared by 3 bases and J by 5 bases, with 15 bases of the junction left unmatched. CDR1 and CDR2 (germline): MNHEY, SMNVEV (reference sequence). Produced via immunoSEQ multiplex PCR; TCRdb's table is partial and in-frame only. The table lists roughly 94,000 clones, around 85% of them singletons. This sample is drawn from a study of control samples from healthy donors and cancer patients. This receptor was identified in a man aged 70-80 years with lung cancer. This chain links TRBV27 with TRBJ1-4; 7 bases are a match to TRBD1. The sequenced sample consisted of PBMCs. CDR3 nucleotides: TGTGCCAGCAGTTTCAGGACGGCGACCTTAGGGGGCAATGAAAAACTGTTTTTT. This gives the protein CASSFRTATLGGNEKLFF. The full variable domain, with the rest looked up from reference TRBV27 and TRBJ1-4, is EAQVTQNPRYLITVTGKKLTVTCSQNMNHEYMSWYRQDPGLGLRQIYYSMNVEVTDKGDVPEGYKVSRKEKRNFPLILESPSPNQTSLYFCASSFRTATLGGNEKLFFGSGTQLSVL.